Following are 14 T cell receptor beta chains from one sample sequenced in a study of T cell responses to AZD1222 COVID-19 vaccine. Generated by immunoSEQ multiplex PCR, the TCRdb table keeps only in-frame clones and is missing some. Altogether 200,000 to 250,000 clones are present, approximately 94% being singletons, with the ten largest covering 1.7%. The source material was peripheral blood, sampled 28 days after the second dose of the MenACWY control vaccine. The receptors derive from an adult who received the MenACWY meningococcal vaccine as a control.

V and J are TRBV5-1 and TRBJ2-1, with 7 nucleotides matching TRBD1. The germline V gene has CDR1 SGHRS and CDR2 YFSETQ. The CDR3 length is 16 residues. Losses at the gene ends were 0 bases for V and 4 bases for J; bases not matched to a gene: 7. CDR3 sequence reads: CASSLVGTDKYNEQFF. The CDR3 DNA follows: TGCGCCAGCAGCTTGGTCGGGACAGATAAATACAATGAGCAGTTCTTC.

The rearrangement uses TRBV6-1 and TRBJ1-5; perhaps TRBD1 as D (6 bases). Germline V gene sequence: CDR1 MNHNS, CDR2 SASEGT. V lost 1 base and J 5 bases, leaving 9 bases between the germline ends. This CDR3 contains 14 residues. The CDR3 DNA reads TGTGCCAGCAGTGAAGGGAGGGGGGATCAGCCCCAGCATTTT. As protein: CASSEGRGDQPQHF.

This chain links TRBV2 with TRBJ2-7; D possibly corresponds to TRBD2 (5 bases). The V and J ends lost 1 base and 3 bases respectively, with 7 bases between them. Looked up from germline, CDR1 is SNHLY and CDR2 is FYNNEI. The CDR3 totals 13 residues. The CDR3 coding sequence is TGTGCCAGCAGTGAAGTAGCGAACTACGAGCAGTACTTC. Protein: CASSEVANYEQYF.

The CDR3 is CATSDSTGFGYTF. The DNA for the CDR3 is TGTGCCACCAGTGACTCGACAGGGTTCGGCTACACCTTC. This chain uses TRBV24-1 with TRBJ1-2; TRBD1 matches at 7 bases. Germline CDR1 and CDR2: KGHDR and SFDVKD. Trimming removed 4 bases from V and 8 bases from J; junction bases left unmatched: 6. The CDR3 runs 13 residues.

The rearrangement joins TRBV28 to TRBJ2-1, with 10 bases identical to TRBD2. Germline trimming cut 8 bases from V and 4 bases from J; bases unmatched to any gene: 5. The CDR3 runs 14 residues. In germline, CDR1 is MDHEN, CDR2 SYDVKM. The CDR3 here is CASLTSGVYNEQFF. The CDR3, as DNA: TGTGCCAGCCTCACTAGCGGGGTTTACAATGAGCAGTTCTTC.

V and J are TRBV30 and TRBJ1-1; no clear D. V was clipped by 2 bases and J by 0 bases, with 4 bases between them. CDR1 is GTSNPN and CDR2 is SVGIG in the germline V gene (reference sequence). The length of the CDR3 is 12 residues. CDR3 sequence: CAWSLVNTEAFF. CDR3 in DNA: TGTGCCTGGAGTCTGGTGAACACTGAAGCTTTCTTT.

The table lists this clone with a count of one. The CDR3 protein is CASSSGQGNGYTF. DNA for the CDR3: TGTGCCAGCAGTTCGGGACAGGGGAATGGCTACACCTTC. The J gene is TRBJ1-2, the V gene TRBV7-9; 10 nucleotides agree with TRBD1. The CDR3 totals 13 residues. The V gene end was trimmed by 6 bases and the J gene end by 6 bases; junction bases not matched to a gene: 4. The germline V gene has CDR1 SEHNR and CDR2 FQNEAQ (reference sequence).

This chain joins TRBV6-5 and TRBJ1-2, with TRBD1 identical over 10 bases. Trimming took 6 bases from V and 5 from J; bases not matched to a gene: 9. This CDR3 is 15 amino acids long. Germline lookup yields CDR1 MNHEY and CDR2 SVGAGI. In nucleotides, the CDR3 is TGTGCCAGCAGCCACAGGGGACAGGGGAGGTATGGCTACACCTTC. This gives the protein CASSHRGQGRYGYTF.

CDR3 nucleotide sequence: TGTGCCAGCAACTACCATAGGGGCGAGCAGTACTTC. It translates to CASNYHRGEQYF. This chain joins TRBV6-5 and TRBJ2-7; D is possibly TRBD1 (5 bases). This CDR3 comprises 12 residues. Germline V gene sequence: CDR1 MNHEY, CDR2 SVGAGI. Trimming left V 7 bases short and J 6 bases short, with 13 bases between.

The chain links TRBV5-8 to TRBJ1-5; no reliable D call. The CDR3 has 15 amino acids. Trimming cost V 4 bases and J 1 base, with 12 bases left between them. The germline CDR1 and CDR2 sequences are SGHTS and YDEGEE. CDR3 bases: TGTGCCAGCAGCATGGACGGCGGGAGCAATCAGCCCCAGCATTTT. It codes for CASSMDGGSNQPQHF.

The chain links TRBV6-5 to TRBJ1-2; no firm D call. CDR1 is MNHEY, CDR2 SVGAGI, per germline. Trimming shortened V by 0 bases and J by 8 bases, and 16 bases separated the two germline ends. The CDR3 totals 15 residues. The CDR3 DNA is TGTGCCAGCAGTTACTCCCCGGCGGCCCGTGGGGGCTACACCTTC. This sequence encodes CASSYSPAARGGYTF.

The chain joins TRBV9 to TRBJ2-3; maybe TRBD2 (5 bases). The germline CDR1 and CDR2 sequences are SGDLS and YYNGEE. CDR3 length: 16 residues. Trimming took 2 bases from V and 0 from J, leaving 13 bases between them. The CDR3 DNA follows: TGTGCCAGCAGCGTTTCCGCGGGTTTGAGCACAGATACGCAGTATTTT. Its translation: CASSVSAGLSTDTQYF.

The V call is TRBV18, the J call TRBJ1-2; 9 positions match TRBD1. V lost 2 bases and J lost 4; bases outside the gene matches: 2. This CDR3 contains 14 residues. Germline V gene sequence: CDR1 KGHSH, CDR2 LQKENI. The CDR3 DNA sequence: TGTGCCAGCTCACCATTGACAGGGGGCTATGGCTACACCTTC. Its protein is CASSPLTGGYGYTF.

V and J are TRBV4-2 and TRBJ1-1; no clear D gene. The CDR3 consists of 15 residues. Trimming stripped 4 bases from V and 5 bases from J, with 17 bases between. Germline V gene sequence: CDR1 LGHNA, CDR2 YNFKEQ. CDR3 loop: CASSPEEGVRTEAFF. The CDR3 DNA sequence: TGTGCCAGCAGCCCCGAAGAGGGAGTGAGGACTGAAGCTTTCTTT.